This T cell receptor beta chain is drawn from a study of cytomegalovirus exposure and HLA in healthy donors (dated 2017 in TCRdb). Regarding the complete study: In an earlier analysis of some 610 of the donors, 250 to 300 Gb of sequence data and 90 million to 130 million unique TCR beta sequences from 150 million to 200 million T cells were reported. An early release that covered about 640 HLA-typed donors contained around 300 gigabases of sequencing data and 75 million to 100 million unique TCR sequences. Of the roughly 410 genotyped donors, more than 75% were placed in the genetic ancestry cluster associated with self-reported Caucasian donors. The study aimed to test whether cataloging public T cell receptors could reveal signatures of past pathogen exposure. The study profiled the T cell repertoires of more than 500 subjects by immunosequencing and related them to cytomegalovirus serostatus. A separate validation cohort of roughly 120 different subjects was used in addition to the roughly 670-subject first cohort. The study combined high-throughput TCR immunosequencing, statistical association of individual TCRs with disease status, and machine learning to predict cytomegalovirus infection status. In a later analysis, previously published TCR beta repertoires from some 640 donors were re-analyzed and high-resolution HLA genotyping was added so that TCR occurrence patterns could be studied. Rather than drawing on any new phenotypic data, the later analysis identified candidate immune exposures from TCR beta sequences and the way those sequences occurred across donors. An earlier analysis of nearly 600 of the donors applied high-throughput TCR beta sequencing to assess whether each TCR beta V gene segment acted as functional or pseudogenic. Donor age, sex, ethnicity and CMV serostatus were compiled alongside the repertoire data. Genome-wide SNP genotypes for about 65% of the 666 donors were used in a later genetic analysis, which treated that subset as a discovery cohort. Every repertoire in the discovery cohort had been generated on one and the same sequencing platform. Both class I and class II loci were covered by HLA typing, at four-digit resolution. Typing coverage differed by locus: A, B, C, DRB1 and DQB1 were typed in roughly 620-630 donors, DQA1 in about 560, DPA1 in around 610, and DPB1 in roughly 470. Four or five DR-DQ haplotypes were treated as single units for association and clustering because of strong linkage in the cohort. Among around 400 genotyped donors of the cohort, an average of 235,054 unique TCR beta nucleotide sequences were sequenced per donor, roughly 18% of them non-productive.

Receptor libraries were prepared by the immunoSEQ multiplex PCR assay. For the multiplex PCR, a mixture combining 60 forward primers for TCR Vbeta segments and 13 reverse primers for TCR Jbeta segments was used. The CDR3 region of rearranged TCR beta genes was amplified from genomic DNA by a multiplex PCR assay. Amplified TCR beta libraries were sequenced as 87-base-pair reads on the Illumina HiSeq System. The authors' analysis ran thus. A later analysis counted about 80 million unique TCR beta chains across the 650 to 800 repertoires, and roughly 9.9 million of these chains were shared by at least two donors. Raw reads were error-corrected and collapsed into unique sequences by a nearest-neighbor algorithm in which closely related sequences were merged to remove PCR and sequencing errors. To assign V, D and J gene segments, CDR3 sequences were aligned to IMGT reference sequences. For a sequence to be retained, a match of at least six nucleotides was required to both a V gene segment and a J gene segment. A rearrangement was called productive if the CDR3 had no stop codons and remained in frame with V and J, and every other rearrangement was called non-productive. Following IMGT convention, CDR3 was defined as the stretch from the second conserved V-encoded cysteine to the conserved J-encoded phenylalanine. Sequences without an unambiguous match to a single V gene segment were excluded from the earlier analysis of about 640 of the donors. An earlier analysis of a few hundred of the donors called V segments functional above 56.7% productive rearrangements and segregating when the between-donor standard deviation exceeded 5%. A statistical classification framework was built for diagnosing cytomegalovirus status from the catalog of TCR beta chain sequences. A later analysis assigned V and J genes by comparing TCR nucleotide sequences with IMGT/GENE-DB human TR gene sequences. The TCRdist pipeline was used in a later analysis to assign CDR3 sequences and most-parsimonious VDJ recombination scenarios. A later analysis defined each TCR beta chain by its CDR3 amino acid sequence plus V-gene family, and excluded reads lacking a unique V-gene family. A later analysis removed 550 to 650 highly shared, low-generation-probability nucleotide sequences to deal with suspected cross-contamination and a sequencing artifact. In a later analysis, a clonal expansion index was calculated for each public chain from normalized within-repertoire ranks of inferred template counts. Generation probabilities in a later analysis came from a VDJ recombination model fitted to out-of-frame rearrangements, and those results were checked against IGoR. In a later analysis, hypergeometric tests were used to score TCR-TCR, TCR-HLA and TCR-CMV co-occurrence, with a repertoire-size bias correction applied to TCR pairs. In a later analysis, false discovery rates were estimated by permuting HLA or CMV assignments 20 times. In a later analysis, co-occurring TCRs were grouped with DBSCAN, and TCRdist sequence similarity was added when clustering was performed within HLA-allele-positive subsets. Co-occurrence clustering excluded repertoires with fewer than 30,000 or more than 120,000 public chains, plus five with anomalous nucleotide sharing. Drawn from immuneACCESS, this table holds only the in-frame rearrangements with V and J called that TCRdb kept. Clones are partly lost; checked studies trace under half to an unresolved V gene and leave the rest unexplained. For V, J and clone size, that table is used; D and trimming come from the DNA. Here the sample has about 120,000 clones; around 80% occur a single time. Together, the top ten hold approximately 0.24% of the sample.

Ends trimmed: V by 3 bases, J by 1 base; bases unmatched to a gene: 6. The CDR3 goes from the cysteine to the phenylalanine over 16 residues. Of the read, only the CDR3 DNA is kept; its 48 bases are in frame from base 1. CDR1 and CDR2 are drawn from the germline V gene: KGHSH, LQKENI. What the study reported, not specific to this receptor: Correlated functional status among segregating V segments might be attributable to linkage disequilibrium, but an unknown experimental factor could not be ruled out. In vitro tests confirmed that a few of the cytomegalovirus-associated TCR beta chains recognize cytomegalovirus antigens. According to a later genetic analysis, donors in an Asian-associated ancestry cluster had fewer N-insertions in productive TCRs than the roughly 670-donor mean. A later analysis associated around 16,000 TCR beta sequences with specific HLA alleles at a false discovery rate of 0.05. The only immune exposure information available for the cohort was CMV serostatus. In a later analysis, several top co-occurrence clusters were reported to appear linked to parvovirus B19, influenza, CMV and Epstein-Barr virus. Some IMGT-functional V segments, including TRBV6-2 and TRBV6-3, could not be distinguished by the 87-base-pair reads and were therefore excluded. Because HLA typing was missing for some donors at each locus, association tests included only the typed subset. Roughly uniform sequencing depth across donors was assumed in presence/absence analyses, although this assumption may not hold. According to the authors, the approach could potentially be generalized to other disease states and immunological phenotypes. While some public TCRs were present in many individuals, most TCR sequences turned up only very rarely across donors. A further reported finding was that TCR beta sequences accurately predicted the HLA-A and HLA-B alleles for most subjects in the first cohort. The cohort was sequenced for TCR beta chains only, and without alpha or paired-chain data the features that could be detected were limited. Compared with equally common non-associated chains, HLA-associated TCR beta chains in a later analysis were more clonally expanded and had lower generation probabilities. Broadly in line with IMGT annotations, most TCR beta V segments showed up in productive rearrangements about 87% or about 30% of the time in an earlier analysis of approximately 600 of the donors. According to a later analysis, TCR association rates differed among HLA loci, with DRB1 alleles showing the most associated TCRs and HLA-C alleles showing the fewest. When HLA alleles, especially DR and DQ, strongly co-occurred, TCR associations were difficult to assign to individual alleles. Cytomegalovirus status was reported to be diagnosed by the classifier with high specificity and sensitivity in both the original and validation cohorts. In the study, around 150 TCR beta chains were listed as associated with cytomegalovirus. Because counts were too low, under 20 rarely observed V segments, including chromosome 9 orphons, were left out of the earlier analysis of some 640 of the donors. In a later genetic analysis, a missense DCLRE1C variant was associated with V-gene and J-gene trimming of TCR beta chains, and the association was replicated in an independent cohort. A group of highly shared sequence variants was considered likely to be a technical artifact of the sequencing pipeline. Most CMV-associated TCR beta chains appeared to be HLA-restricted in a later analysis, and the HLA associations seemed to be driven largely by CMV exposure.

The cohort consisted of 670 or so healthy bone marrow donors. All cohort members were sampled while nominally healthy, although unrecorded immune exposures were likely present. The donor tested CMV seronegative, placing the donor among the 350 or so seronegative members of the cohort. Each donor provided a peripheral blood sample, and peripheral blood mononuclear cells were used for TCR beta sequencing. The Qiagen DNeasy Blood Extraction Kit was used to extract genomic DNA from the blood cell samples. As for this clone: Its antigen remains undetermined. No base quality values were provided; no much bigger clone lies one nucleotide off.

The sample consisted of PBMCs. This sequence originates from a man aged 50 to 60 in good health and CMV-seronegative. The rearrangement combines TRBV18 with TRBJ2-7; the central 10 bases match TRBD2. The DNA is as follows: TGTGCCAGCTCACCGCTAGCGGGAGAAGGGTCCTACGAGCAGTACTTC. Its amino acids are CASSPLAGEGSYEQYF.